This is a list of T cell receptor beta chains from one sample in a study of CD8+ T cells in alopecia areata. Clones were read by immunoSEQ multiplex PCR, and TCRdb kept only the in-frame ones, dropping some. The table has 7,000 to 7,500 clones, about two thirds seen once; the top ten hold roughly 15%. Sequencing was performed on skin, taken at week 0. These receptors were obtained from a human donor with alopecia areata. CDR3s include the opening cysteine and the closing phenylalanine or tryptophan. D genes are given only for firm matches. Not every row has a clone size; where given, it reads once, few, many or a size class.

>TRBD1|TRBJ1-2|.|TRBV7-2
TGTGCCAGCAGCGGACAGGCTACAAACTATGGCTACACCTTC
CASSGQATNYGYTF
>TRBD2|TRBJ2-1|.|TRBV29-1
TGCAGCGTTGGGCGGGGGGCATACAATGAGCAGTTCTTC
CSVGRGAYNEQFF
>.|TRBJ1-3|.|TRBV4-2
TGTGCCAGCAGCCAAGATCACGGTGGAAACACCATATATTTT
CASSQDHGGNTIYF
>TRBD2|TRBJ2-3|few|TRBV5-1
TGCGCCAGCAGCTTGGGGATTATAGCGGGAGTTGGCACAGATACGCAGTATTTT
CASSLGIIAGVGTDTQYF
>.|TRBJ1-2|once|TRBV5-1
TGCGCCAGCAGTTCGGACAGATTCTATGGCTACACCTTC
CASSSDRFYGYTF
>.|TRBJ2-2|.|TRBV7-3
TGTGCCAGCAGCTTCGGGGGCTCAAACGGGGAGCTGTTTTTT
CASSFGGSNGELFF
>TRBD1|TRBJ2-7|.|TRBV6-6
TGTGCCAGCAGTAACCTTAAGACAGGGTACGAGCAGTACTTC
CASSNLKTGYEQYF
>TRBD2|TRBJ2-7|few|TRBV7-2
TGTGCCAGCAGCTTGACGACTAGCGGCTACGAGCAGTACTTC
CASSLTTSGYEQYF
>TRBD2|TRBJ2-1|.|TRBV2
TGTGCCAGCGATCCTCCTAGCGGGAGTACCTACAATGAGCAGCTCTTC
CASDPPSGSTYNEQLF
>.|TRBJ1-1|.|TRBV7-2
TGTGCCAGCAGCTTATCGACGGGTAACACTGAAGCTTTCTTT
CASSLSTGNTEAFF
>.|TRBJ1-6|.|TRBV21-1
TGTGCCAGCAGCAAGAGAGACAGGGAGGATTCACCCCTCCACTTT
CASSKRDREDSPLHF
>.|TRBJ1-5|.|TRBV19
TGTGCCAGTAGTATAACCCAGTTCAATCAGCCCCAGCATTTT
CASSITQFNQPQHF
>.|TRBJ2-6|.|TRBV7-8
TGTGCCAGCAGCTTAGATTGGGGGGCCAACGTCCTGACTTTC
CASSLDWGANVLTF
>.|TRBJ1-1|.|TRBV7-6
TGTGCCAGCAGCACTACCCCGGGAGGGCTCACTTTCATGAACACTGAAGCTTTCTTT
CASSTTPGGLTFMNTEAFF
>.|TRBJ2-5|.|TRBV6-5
TGTGCCAGCACCCTACAAGGACAAGAGACCCAGTACTTC
CASTLQGQETQYF
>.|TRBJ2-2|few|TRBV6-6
TGTGCCAGCAGCCGCGTCAGGCGGAGCAACACCGGGGAGCTGTTTTTT
CASSRVRRSNTGELFF
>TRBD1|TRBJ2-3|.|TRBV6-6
TGTGCCAGCAGCTTTTCGACAGGGGAGATCACAGATACGCAGTATTTT
CASSFSTGEITDTQYF
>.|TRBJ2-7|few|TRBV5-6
TGTGCCAGCAGCTTAGGAGCTACAAGCTCCTACGAGCAGTACTTC
CASSLGATSSYEQYF
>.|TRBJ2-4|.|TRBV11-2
TGTGCCAGCAGCCCAGCCCGTGGAACAGGCCCTGCCAAAAACATTCAGTACTTC
CASSPARGTGPAKNIQYF
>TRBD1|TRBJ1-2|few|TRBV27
TGTGCCAGCAGCCGTGACAGGGCCTATGGCTACACCTTC
CASSRDRAYGYTF
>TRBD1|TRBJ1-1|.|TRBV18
TGTGCCAGCTCACCACTCACAGGGGGAGACGGCACTGAAGCTTTCTTT
CASSPLTGGDGTEAFF
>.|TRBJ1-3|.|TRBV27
TGTGCCAGCAGTTTATCGGCCCCCTTGACCTCTGGAAACACCATATATTTT
CASSLSAPLTSGNTIYF
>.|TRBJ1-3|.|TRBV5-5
TGTGCCAGCTTCAGGACGGACGGAAACACCATATATTTT
CASFRTDGNTIYF
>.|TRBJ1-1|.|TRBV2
TGTGCCAGCAGAGGACAGTACTTCACTGAAGCTTTCTTT
CASRGQYFTEAFF
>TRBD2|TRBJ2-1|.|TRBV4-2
TGTGCCCGCAGCCAAGATAATCTCGGCTTGGGCGGGGGGGTGTGGGAGCAGTTCTTC
CARSQDNLGLGGGVWEQFF
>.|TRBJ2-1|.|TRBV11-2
TGTGCCTGCAGCTTAGATGGACCCAGCTCCTACAATGAGCAGTTCTTC
CACSLDGPSSYNEQFF
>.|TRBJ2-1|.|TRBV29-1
TGCAGCCCTAAATTACTGCAATACGGTGAGCAGTTCTTC
CSPKLLQYGEQFF
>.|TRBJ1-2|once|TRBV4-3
TGCGCCAGCAGCCAAGGCCCGGGTATGCAGGAGTTAAACTACGGCTACACCTTC
CASSQGPGMQELNYGYTF
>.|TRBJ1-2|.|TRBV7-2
TGTGCCAGCAGCTTGGCCCCCCGGACAGACTATGGCTACACCTTC
CASSLAPRTDYGYTF
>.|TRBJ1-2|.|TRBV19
TGTGCCAGTAGTCAGCCGGCCATGACGGAGGGCTACACCTTC
CASSQPAMTEGYTF
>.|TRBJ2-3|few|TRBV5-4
TGTGCCAGCAGCTTGTACCGGGGGTCAGATACGCAGTATTTT
CASSLYRGSDTQYF
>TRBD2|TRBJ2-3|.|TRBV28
TGTGCCAGCAGTACCCCGACCTTAAGCGGGAGGACAGATACGCAGTATTTT
CASSTPTLSGRTDTQYF
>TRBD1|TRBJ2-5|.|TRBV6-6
TGTGCCAGCAGTTACGGGGACAGAATTTGGGAGACCCAGTACTTC
CASSYGDRIWETQYF
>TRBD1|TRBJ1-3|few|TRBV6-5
TGTGCCAGCAGCAACCGGGACAGCTCTGGAAACACCATATATTTT
CASSNRDSSGNTIYF
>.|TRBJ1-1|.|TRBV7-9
TGTGCCAGCAGCCCACCCCGGGACGGATCGAGGATGAACACTGAAGCTTTCTTT
CASSPPRDGSRMNTEAFF
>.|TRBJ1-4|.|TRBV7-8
TGTGCCAGCAGCTCTGGACAGCTACTTAATGAAAAACTGTTTTTT
CASSSGQLLNEKLFF
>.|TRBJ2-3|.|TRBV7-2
TGTGCCAGCAGCTTAGCTCGCACAGATACGCAGTATTTT
CASSLARTDTQYF
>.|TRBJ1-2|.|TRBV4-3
TGCGCCAGCAGCCAAGGTTTGGCGGGGAACAACTATGGCTACACCTTC
CASSQGLAGNNYGYTF
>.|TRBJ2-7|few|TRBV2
TGTGCCAGCAGTGAGATAAGGGCGCCAAAGCAGTACTTC
CASSEIRAPKQYF
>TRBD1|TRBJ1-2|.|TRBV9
TGTGCCAGCAGCGTAAATCCAGGGGGGGATGGCTACACCTTC
CASSVNPGGDGYTF
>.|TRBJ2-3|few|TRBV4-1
TGCGCCAGCAGCCAACGTCGGGGGGACATTTACACAGATACGCAGTATTTT
CASSQRRGDIYTDTQYF
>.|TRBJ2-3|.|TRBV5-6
TGTGCCAGCAGCTTGGTTTTTTTCGGCGGCTATGGCACAGATACGCAGTATTTT
CASSLVFFGGYGTDTQYF
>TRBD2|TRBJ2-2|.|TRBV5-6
TGTGCCAGCAGCCGGACTAGCGGGACCACCGGGGAGCTGTTTTTT
CASSRTSGTTGELFF
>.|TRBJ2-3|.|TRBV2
TGTGCCAGCAGTTTGTCTTACACAGATACGCAGTATTTT
CASSLSYTDTQYF
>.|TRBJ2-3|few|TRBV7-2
TGTGCCAGCAGCTCTCCCTTGACAGAGCGCACAGATACGCAGTATTTT
CASSSPLTERTDTQYF
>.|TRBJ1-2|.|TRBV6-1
TGTGCCAGCACTCCGGACACCCTCATCGGCTACACCTTC
CASTPDTLIGYTF
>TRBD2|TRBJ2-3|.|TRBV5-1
TGCGCCAGCAGCTTGGGGTCTAGCGGGGGTCGGGATACGCAGTATTTT
CASSLGSSGGRDTQYF
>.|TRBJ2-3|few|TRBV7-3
TGTGCCAGCAGCTTATCGGGGTTAAGCACAGATACGCAGTATTTT
CASSLSGLSTDTQYF
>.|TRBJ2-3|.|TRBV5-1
TGCGCCAGCAGCCCCCCTAGCGCATCCACAGATACGCAGTATTTT
CASSPPSASTDTQYF
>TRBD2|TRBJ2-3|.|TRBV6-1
TGTGCCAGCAGTGACGGATTAGCGGGGGATACGCAGTATTTT
CASSDGLAGDTQYF
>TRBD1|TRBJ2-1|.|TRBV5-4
TGTGCCAGCAGCGGGGGACAGGGGGCATACAATGAGCAGTTCTTC
CASSGGQGAYNEQFF
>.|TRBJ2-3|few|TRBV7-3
TGTGCCAGCAGCCTCACATCCAGGGGGCGCGGGGGTACGCAGTATTTT
CASSLTSRGRGGTQYF
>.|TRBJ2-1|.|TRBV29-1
TGCAGCGTTTGGTTTCGGGACGGTGAGCAGTTCTTC
CSVWFRDGEQFF
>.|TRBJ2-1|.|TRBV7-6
TGTGCCAGCAGCTTATTCGGGGCGTATTCCTACAATGAGCAGTTCTTC
CASSLFGAYSYNEQFF
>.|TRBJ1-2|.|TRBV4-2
TGTGCCAGCAGCTCGGCCGGGTCAACAGTTCCGGGCTACACCTTC
CASSSAGSTVPGYTF
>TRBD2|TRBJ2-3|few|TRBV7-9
TGTGCCAGCAGCTTTTTACCAGCGGGGGGGCGGACAGATACGCAGTATTTT
CASSFLPAGGRTDTQYF
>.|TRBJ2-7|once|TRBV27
TGTGCCAGCAGTGACCTTCCCCGGGACACCCTCTCCCTTGAATACGAGCAGTACTTC
CASSDLPRDTLSLEYEQYF
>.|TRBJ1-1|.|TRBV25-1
TGTGCCAGCACTCCCTCGTACGCTAGCACTGAAGCTTTCTTT
CASTPSYASTEAFF
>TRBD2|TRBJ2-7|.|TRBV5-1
TGCGCCAGCAGCTTTAGCGGGATCGCCTACGAGCAGTACTTC
CASSFSGIAYEQYF